This TCR beta chain was identified during a study of vaccination effects on CD4 cells after COVID-19. Clones were sequenced by immunoSEQ multiplex PCR, and TCRdb holds only the in-frame ones, with some missing. The sample has about 41,000 clones, around 77% seen once; the top ten hold approximately 2.8%. Prior to sequencing, the ViraFEST assay stimulated PBMC with viral peptide pools, which expanded the antigen-specific CD4+ T cells. Subsequent to 10 days of culture, CD4+ T cells were isolated. All vaccine recipients tested negative for nucleocapsid antibodies and had never contracted SARS-CoV-2 infection. Half the medium was replaced with IL-2 medium on days 3 and 7. Between the trimmed V and J ends, which lost 3 bases and 0 bases, there was a span of 3 bases. Germline V gene lookup returns CDR1 SNHLY and CDR2 FYNNEI. This CDR3 region has 13 residues. In the case of this clone: Its antigen is currently unknown.

The sequence was collected from a human donor who received a COVID-19 vaccine. The specimen comprised CD4+ T cells from PBMCs cultured with HCoV-NL63 spike peptides, sampled before COVID-19 vaccination. The chain carries TRBV2 and TRBJ1-5; D gene ambiguous. CDR3 DNA sequence: TGTGCCAGCAGTGATGATAGCAATCAGCCCCAGCATTTT. It translates to CASSDDSNQPQHF. The full variable domain, rest sourced from reference TRBV2 and TRBJ1-5, is EPEVTQTPSHQVTQMGQEVILRCVPISNHLYFYWYRQILGQKVEFLVSFYNNEISEKSEIFDDQFSVERPDGSNFTLKIRSTKLEDSAMYFCASSDDSNQPQHFGDGTRLSIL.